The present entry profiles one T cell receptor (beta chain) with its context. Libraries were prepared by immunoSEQ multiplex PCR; TCRdb keeps only in-frame clonotypes and omits some of them. This table has about 36,000 clones, 92% appearing once. The data derive from a study of T cell changes during pregnancy in multiple sclerosis. V trimming: 7 bases; J trimming: 6 bases; junction bases outside the gene matches: 6. This CDR3 spans 14 amino acids. The germline V gene encodes CDR1 ENHRY and CDR2 SYGVKD. The rearrangement uses TRBV10-3 and TRBJ2-1; 10 bases agree with TRBD1. Here the sequenced sample was CD4+ T cells from peripheral blood mononuclear cells, taken in the third trimester of pregnancy. The source is a female donor in good health, enrolled as a control in a pregnancy study. The CDR3 DNA sequence: TGTGCCATCACCCAAGGACAGGGGGTCAATGAGCAGTTCTTC. This translates into CAITQGQGVNEQFF.